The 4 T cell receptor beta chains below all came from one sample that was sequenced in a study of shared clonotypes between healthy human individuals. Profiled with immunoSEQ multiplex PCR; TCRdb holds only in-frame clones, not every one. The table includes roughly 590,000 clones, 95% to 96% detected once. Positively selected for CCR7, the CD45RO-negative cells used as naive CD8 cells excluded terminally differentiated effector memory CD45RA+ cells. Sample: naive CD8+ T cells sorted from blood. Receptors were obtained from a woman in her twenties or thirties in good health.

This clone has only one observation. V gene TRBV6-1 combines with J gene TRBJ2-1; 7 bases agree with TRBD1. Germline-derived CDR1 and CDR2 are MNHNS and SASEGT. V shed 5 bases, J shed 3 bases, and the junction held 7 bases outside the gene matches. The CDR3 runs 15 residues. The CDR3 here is CASSTRTGIYNEQFF. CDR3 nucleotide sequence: TGTGCCAGCAGTACCCGGACAGGAATCTACAATGAGCAGTTCTTC.

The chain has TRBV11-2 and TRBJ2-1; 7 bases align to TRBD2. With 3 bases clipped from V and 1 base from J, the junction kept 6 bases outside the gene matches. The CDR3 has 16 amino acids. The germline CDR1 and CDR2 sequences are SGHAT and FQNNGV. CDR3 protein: CASSFVAGGSYNEQFF. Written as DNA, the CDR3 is TGTGCCAGCAGCTTCGTAGCGGGTGGGTCCTACAATGAGCAGTTCTTC.

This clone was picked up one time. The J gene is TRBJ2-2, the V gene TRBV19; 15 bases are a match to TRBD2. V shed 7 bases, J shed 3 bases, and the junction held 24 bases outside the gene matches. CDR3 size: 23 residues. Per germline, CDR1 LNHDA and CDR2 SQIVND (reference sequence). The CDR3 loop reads CASKGLTGTGTSGRSRYTGELFF. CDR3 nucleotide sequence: TGTGCCAGTAAAGGGTTGACAGGAACCGGGACTAGCGGGAGGTCTCGTTACACCGGGGAGCTGTTTTTT.

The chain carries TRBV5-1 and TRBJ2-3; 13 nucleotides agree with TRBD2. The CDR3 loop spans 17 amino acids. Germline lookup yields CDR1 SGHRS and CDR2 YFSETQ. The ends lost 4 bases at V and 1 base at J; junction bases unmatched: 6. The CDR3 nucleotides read TGCGCCAGCAGCGCGTGGACTAGCGGGAGAGGCACAGATACGCAGTATTTT. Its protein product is CASSAWTSGRGTDTQYF.